This T cell receptor beta chain was sequenced during a study of blood T cell repertoires in COVID-19. The table came from immunoSEQ multiplex PCR; TCRdb's copy has only in-frame clones and leaves some out. The top ten hold 2.2% of the sample, which has a few hundred thousand clones, approximately 85% seen once. Participants were aged 18 to 89 years, lived in about two dozen US areas, and enrolled virtually. The germline gives CDR1 KGHSH, CDR2 LQKENI. CDR3 length: 15 amino acids. V trimming: 8 bases; J trimming: 3 bases; junction bases outside the gene matches: 8. The source of this sequence is a man under 40 who had recovered from COVID-19. This sequence joins TRBV18 and TRBJ1-2; 11 nucleotides agree with TRBD1. Sequencing was performed on PBMCs or T cells enriched from blood (not recorded which). This chain's CDR3 is CASASPGQGDYGYTF. The CDR3 DNA sequence: TGTGCCAGCGCCTCGCCGGGACAGGGGGACTATGGCTACACCTTC.